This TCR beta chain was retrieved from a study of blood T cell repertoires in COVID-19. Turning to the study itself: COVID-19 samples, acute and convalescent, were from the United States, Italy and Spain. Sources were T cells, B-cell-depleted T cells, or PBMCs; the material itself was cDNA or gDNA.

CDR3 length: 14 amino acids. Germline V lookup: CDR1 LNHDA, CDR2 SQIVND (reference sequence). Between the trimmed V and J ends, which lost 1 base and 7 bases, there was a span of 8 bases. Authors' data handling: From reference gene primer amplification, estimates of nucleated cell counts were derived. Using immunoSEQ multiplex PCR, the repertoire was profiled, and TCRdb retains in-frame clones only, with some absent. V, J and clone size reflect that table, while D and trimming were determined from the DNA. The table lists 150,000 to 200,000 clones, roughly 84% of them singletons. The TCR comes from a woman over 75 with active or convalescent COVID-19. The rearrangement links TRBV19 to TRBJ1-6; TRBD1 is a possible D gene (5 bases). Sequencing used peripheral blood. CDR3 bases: TGTGCCAGTAGTATAGTAGGGGAAAATTCACCCCTCCACTTT. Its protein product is CASSIVGENSPLHF.